These 17 T cell receptor beta chains came from one sample sequenced in a study of regulatory T cells in long-lasting Graves disease. CDR3 regions were amplified by Arm-PCR using iRepertoire HTBI primers to build TCR beta libraries. TCRdb reanalysed the multiplex PCR reads using MiXCR and keeps one entry per CDR3 protein. This sample has 500,000 or so distinct CDR3 sequences; around 13% occur once, and the top ten carry roughly a sixth. Time point reported: newly diagnosed GD, antithyroid drugs for less than 3 months. Scientists built the TCR library using RNA that was extracted from PBMCs. These same records also appear under a second study, on T cells in Graves' hyperthyroidism and ophthalmopathy.

Sequencing was performed on peripheral blood mononuclear cells (PBMCs), taken at new diagnosis, from a patient treated with antithyroid drugs. Receptor source: a woman in her forties or fifties with Graves disease.

Worth noting for this clonotype: This probably arose from a read error, given a far larger clone one base away. The chain links TRBV2 to TRBJ2-1; the match to TRBD2 covers 13 bases. In germline, CDR1 is SNHLY, CDR2 FYNNEI. CDR3 length equals 19 residues. Trimming at V came to 8 bases and at J to 9 bases, leaving 22 bases not matched to a gene. CDR3 region: CASPRDRIPGTSGDSEQFF. DNA of the CDR3: TGTGCCAGCCCCAGAGATCGGATTCCCGGGACTAGCGGGGACAGTGAGCAGTTCTTC.

This clonotype occurred many times. V gene TRBV7-2 combines with J gene TRBJ2-2; 10 bases are a match to TRBD2. Germline values: CDR1 SGHTA, CDR2 FQGNSA. This CDR3 contains 13 residues. After removal of 6 bases from V and 5 bases from J, the junction contained 0 bases not matched to a gene. The CDR3 reads CASRLAGTGELFF. In nucleotides, the CDR3 is TGTGCCAGCAGACTAGCGGGGACCGGGGAGCTGTTTTTT.

This clonotype was found a few times. This rearrangement joins TRBV15 to TRBJ1-5; unclear D gene. This CDR3 is 14 amino acids long. Between the trimmed V and J ends, which lost 2 bases and 0 bases, there was a span of 5 bases. Germline V gene lookup returns CDR1 LNHNV and CDR2 YYDKDF (reference sequence). This CDR3 reads CATSRPDSNQPQHF. CDR3 nucleotides: TGTGCCACCAGCAGACCAGATAGCAATCAGCCCCAGCATTTT.

This clonotype was detected a few times. The chain has TRBV20-1 and TRBJ2-7, with TRBD1 matching over 7 bases. The CDR3 is made up of 14 amino acids. Germline assignment: CDR1 DFQATT and CDR2 SNEGSKA (reference sequence). Losses at the gene ends were 3 bases for V and 4 bases for J; bases not matched to a gene: 9. The CDR3 region has the DNA TGCAGTGCTAGGGGGAAGGGGGCTTTATACGAGCAGTACTTC. It specifies CSARGKGALYEQYF.

This clonotype was recorded at least ten times. The chain joins TRBV6-9 to TRBJ2-1; 7 bases fit TRBD2. V was clipped by 3 bases and J by 5 bases; unmatched bases: 7. Germline V CDR1 and CDR2: MNHGY, SVAAGI. This CDR3 spans 15 amino acids. CDR3 loop: CASSYFRGRDNEQFF. Written as DNA, the CDR3 is TGTGCCAGCAGTTACTTCCGCGGGAGAGACAATGAGCAGTTCTTC.

This clonotype is termed medium-sized. The J gene is TRBJ2-1, the V gene TRBV7-9; D unclear. Germline V lookup: CDR1 SEHNR, CDR2 FQNEAQ (reference sequence). The CDR3 loop spans 14 amino acids. The V end lost 3 bases, the J end lost 2 bases, and 8 bases lay between the germline ends. CDR3 DNA sequence: TGTGCCAGCAGCTTCGCGAGACCCTACAATGAGCAGTTCTTC. This gives the protein CASSFARPYNEQFF.

This clonotype came up many times. V gene TRBV7-2 combines with J gene TRBJ2-1; D is undetermined. CDR3 length equals 12 residues. The V gene lost 1 base and the J gene lost 12 bases, with 10 bases spanning the gap. CDR1 and CDR2 from the germline V gene are SGHTA and FQGNSA. CDR3 region: CASSLGPFRQFF. The CDR3 coding sequence is TGTGCCAGCAGCTTAGGGCCTTTTAGGCAGTTCTTC.

This chain connects TRBV30 to TRBJ2-1; 13 positions match TRBD2. J lost 4 bases, V lost 0 bases, and 9 bases had no gene match. This CDR3 is 18 amino acids long. Per germline, CDR1 GTSNPN and CDR2 SVGIG (reference sequence). CDR3 region: CAWSVSRTSGSIYNEQFF. The CDR3 DNA reads TGTGCCTGGAGTGTATCTCGGACTAGCGGGAGCATTTACAATGAGCAGTTCTTC.

This clonotype was picked up a small number of times. The V call is TRBV20-1, the J call TRBJ1-6; D call uncertain. CDR3 length: 16 amino acids. With 2 bases removed from V and 0 bases from J, the gap between germline ends came to 11 bases. Germline loops: CDR1 DFQATT, CDR2 SNEGSKA (reference sequence). CDR3 sequence: CSARSPGISYNSPLHF. Here the CDR3 DNA reads TGCAGTGCTAGAAGTCCGGGAATCTCCTATAATTCACCCCTCCACTTT.

This clonotype was seen more than once but under ten times. The chain combines TRBV3-1 with TRBJ2-7, with D unclear. CDR1 is LGHDT and CDR2 is YNNKEL in the germline V gene (reference sequence). With 4 bases removed from V and 7 bases from J, the gap between germline ends came to 14 bases. The CDR3 covers 13 residues. The chain's CDR3 is CASSLREFGEQYF. As DNA, the CDR3 is TGTGCCAGCAGCCTAAGGGAATTTGGGGAGCAGTACTTC.

This clonotype has at least ten counts. The chain recombines TRBV7-9 with TRBJ2-1; 8 bases map to TRBD1. CDR1 and CDR2 (germline): SEHNR, FQNEAQ (reference sequence). CDR3 length equals 15 residues. Trimming cost V 3 bases and J 1 base; bases outside gene matches: 2. The chain's CDR3 is CASSFRTGSYNEQFF. The CDR3 DNA reads as TGTGCCAGCAGCTTCCGGACAGGGTCCTACAATGAGCAGTTCTTC. Full variable domain (outside the CDR3, taken from reference TRBV7-9 and TRBJ2-1): DTGVSQNPRHKITKRGQNVTFRCDPISEHNRLYWYRQTLGQGPEFLTYFQNEAQLEKSRLLSDRFSAERPKGSFSTLEIQRTEQGDSAMYLCASSFRTGSYNEQFFGPGTRLTVL.

This clonotype has just a few counts. The rearrangement links TRBV6-1 to TRBJ2-5; possibly TRBD1 or TRBD2 for D (6 bases each). This CDR3 region has 16 residues. CDR1 and CDR2 (germline): MNHNS, SASEGT. V was shortened by 3 bases and J by 3 bases, with 17 bases between the two germline ends. For the CDR3, the DNA is TGTGCCAGCAGTGAGTGGGGGGCGGATGGTAAAGAGACCCAGTACTTC. Translation gives CASSEWGADGKETQYF.

This clonotype was seen repeatedly, ten times or more. This chain links TRBV3-1 with TRBJ1-1, with a tentative D call TRBD1 (5 bases). The CDR3 has 14 residues. V gave up 4 bases and J gave up 1 base, with 10 bases separating them. Germline CDR1 and CDR2: LGHDT and YNNKEL (reference sequence). CDR3: CASSRRDGNTEAFF. CDR3 nucleotide sequence: TGTGCCAGCAGCCGAAGGGACGGGAACACTGAAGCTTTCTTT.

This clonotype was counted at least ten times. V is TRBV2 and J is TRBJ1-4; no firm D call. CDR1 and CDR2 from the germline V gene are SNHLY and FYNNEI. V lost 7 bases, J lost 6 bases, and 18 bases lay in between. The CDR3 has 15 amino acids. The CDR3 DNA follows: TGTGCCAGCACCCCAGGCCACCAATCCTATGAAAAACTGTTTTTT. The encoded protein is CASTPGHQSYEKLFF.

This chain uses TRBV5-4 with TRBJ2-5, with TRBD2 identical over 8 bases. V gave up 1 base and J gave up 5 bases; unmatched junction bases: 10. CDR3 length: 16 residues. Germline V CDR1 and CDR2: SGHNT, YYREEE (reference sequence). This chain's CDR3 is CASSLTSGRAGETQYF. The DNA of the CDR3 is TGTGCCAGCAGCTTGACATCCGGGAGGGCCGGGGAGACCCAGTACTTC.

This clonotype has only a few counts. This chain joins TRBV4-2 and TRBJ2-1; unclear D gene. V was shortened by 6 bases and J by 9 bases, with 15 bases between the two germline ends. CDR1 and CDR2 from the germline V gene are LGHNA and YNFKEQ. The length of the CDR3 is 13 residues. CDR3 sequence: CASRRVTLSEQFF. CDR3 bases: TGTGCCAGCAGACGCGTTACCCTCAGTGAGCAGTTCTTC.

This clonotype was detected a few times. The chain employs TRBV5-1 and TRBJ1-6; D is ambiguous. V gave up 0 bases and J gave up 14 bases, with 12 bases separating them. In germline, CDR1 is SGHRS, CDR2 YFSETQ. The CDR3 spans 13 residues. This chain's CDR3 is CASSLESMATLHF. CDR3 sequence (DNA): TGCGCCAGCAGCTTGGAATCTATGGCCACCCTCCACTTT.